These 27 T cell receptor beta chains came from one sample sequenced in a study of blood T cell repertoires in COVID-19. Assay: immunoSEQ multiplex PCR; the TCRdb copy retains only in-frame clones and omits some. Found here are around 78,000 clones, about three quarters of them singletons; the top ten hold more than 9%. Sequenced material: peripheral blood. These receptors were obtained from a human donor in a cohort sampled during active COVID-19.

J is TRBJ2-7 and V is TRBV6-2 or TRBV6-3; 9 bases fit TRBD1. Germline V lookup: CDR1 MNHEY, CDR2 SVGEGT. V was clipped by 0 bases and J by 4 bases; unmatched bases: 7. The CDR3 is made up of 16 amino acids. CDR3 bases: TGTGCCAGCAGTTACTCGACCTCAGGACAGGGGTACGAGCAGTACTTC. This codes for CASSYSTSGQGYEQYF.

This chain connects TRBV28 to TRBJ1-1; 7 nucleotides match TRBD1. V shed 4 bases and J 4 bases; nucleotides not matched to a gene: 9. From germline, CDR1 is MDHEN and CDR2 SYDVKM. This CDR3 is 15 amino acids long. CDR3 region: CASSSPGQPATEAFF. In nucleotides, the CDR3 is TGTGCCAGCAGTTCTCCGGGACAGCCGGCCACTGAAGCTTTCTTT.

The rearrangement links TRBV13 to TRBJ2-3; D might be TRBD2 (6 bases). V dropped 3 bases and J dropped 4 bases, with 11 bases sitting between them. CDR1 PRHDT and CDR2 FYEKMQ come from the germline V gene (reference sequence). This CDR3 is built from 14 residues. The CDR3 reads CASSLRLVADTQYF. In DNA, the CDR3 is TGTGCCAGCAGCTTGAGACTAGTGGCAGATACGCAGTATTTT.

This chain joins TRBV14 and TRBJ1-2, with D tentatively TRBD1 (5 bases). The germline V and J ends were trimmed by 0 bases and 2 bases, with 13 bases remaining between them. The germline gives CDR1 SGHDN, CDR2 FVKESK. The length of the CDR3 is 16 residues. The CDR3 loop is CASSQDQGAGNYGYTF. For the CDR3, the DNA is TGTGCCAGCAGCCAAGATCAAGGGGCAGGGAACTATGGCTACACCTTC.

The chain uses TRBV10-3 and TRBJ2-1, with D possibly matching TRBD2 (6 bases). The CDR3 is 15 amino acids. The germline V gene encodes CDR1 ENHRY and CDR2 SYGVKD. Trimming removed 2 bases from V and 5 bases from J, with 13 bases in between. In DNA form, the CDR3 reads TGTGCCATCAGTGAGCCCGGCGGGGAAGACAATGAGCAGTTCTTC. This sequence encodes CAISEPGGEDNEQFF.

CDR3: CASSIGQGDQPQHF. The CDR3 DNA follows: TGCGCCAGCAGCATCGGACAGGGTGATCAGCCCCAGCATTTT. The chain recombines TRBV5-1 with TRBJ1-5; the match to TRBD1 covers 8 bases. V lost 4 bases to trimming and J lost 5 bases; unmatched junction nucleotides: 5. The V gene's germline CDR1 is SGHRS and CDR2 YFSETQ. This CDR3 is built from 14 residues.

The J gene is TRBJ2-3, the V gene TRBV10-1; 10 bases are a match to TRBD2. Germline trimming cut 6 bases from V and 6 bases from J; bases unmatched to any gene: 6. The V gene's germline CDR1 is WNHNN and CDR2 SYGVQD (reference sequence). The CDR3 contains 14 residues. CDR3 amino acids: CASSPAGGVDTQYF. The CDR3 DNA sequence: TGCGCCAGCAGCCCAGCGGGGGGGGTGGATACGCAGTATTTT.

This chain links TRBV2 with TRBJ1-5; 10 bases are shared with TRBD1. Unmatched junction bases numbered 2, after V lost 6 bases and J lost 3 bases. CDR3 length: 14 amino acids. The germline gives CDR1 SNHLY, CDR2 FYNNEI. DNA of the CDR3: TGTGCCAGCAGCGGGACAGGGGCCAATCAGCCCCAGCATTTT. Its protein product is CASSGTGANQPQHF.

This clone has just one count. The rearrangement uses TRBV4-2 and TRBJ2-7; D possibly corresponds to TRBD2 (6 bases). This CDR3 region has 14 residues. Trimming removed 0 bases from V and 8 bases from J, with 14 bases in between. Germline CDR1 LGHNA, CDR2 YNFKEQ. The CDR3 is CASSQEGRDLKQYF. In DNA form, the CDR3 reads TGTGCCAGCAGCCAAGAGGGCAGGGACTTGAAGCAGTACTTC.

The chain has TRBV2 and TRBJ2-1; 9 nucleotides match TRBD1. Germline CDR1 is SNHLY and CDR2 is FYNNEI. The trim removed 1 base at V and 6 bases at J, leaving 4 bases unmatched. This CDR3 is 15 amino acids long. The CDR3 sequence: CASSEGATGGNEQFF. The CDR3 DNA reads TGTGCCAGCAGTGAAGGGGCGACAGGGGGCAATGAGCAGTTCTTC.

This chain uses TRBV7-8 with TRBJ2-5; a possible D gene is TRBD2 (6 bases). This CDR3 contains 16 residues. Germline CDR1 SGHVS, CDR2 FQNEAQ. Deletions cut 5 bases from V and 5 bases from J, with 21 bases between. CDR3 sequence: CASSPTHGTRGETQYF. DNA of the CDR3: TGTGCCAGCAGCCCGACTCATGGGACTCGGGGGGAGACCCAGTACTTC.

The genes are TRBV6-1 and TRBJ1-2, with TRBD1 matching over 10 bases. Germline V gene sequence: CDR1 MNHNS, CDR2 SASEGT. This CDR3 has 15 residues. The V and J ends lost 2 bases and 4 bases, in that order; junction bases with no gene match: 4. DNA of the CDR3: TGTGCCAGCAGTGAAAGGGACAGGGGTCCCTATGGCTACACCTTC. Amino acid sequence: CASSERDRGPYGYTF.

DNA for the CDR3: TGCGCCAGCAGCTTGGAGGGACAGGGATGGACCACTGAAGCTTTCTTT. It specifies CASSLEGQGWTTEAFF. The V call is TRBV5-1, the J call TRBJ1-1, with 9 bases fitting TRBD1. The CDR3 is made up of 16 amino acids. After removal of 0 bases from V and 4 bases from J, the junction contained 7 bases not matched to a gene. Germline CDR1 SGHRS, CDR2 YFSETQ.

The V gene is TRBV29-1, the J gene TRBJ2-5; 10 bases map to TRBD2. Trimming cost V 3 bases and J 1 base; bases outside gene matches: 14. CDR3 length: 18 residues. Germline loops: CDR1 SQVTM, CDR2 ANQGSEA. The CDR3 nucleotides read TGCAGCGTTGAGGCCCAATGGGCTAGCGGGGGCTCCCAAGAGACCCAGTACTTC. Residues: CSVEAQWASGGSQETQYF.

This chain links TRBV20-1 with TRBJ1-3; no clear D gene. The V end was cut by 6 bases, the J end by 4 bases, with 7 bases between. The germline V gene has CDR1 DFQATT and CDR2 SNEGSKA (reference sequence). This CDR3 comprises 11 residues. The CDR3 reads CSAGGGNTIYF. The CDR3 coding sequence is TGCAGTGCAGGAGGGGGAAACACCATATATTTT.

This clone was recorded a few times. The chain links TRBV27 to TRBJ2-5; weak D call: TRBD2 (7 bases). Germline lookup yields CDR1 MNHEY and CDR2 SMNVEV (reference sequence). V lost 6 bases and J 4 bases, leaving 15 bases between the germline ends. The CDR3 runs 14 residues. DNA of the CDR3: TGTGCCAGCAGCATAGGGGGGGGAAGAGAGACCCAGTACTTC. The encoded protein is CASSIGGGRETQYF.

The chain combines TRBV4-3 with TRBJ2-3; TRBD1 aligns across 7 bases. There are 21 residues in the CDR3. CDR1 is LGHNA and CDR2 is YSLEER in the germline V gene. With 1 base clipped from V and 2 bases from J, the junction kept 21 bases outside the gene matches. The DNA of the CDR3 is TGCGCCAGCAGCCAAGCCAACAGGGGAGTACACCTCAACCCCCCCACAGATACGCAGTATTTT. Translation: CASSQANRGVHLNPPTDTQYF.

This chain joins TRBV5-5 and TRBJ2-1; D might be TRBD1 (6 bases). Trimming removed 2 bases from V and 2 bases from J, with 11 bases in between. Germline V gene lookup returns CDR1 SGHKS and CDR2 YYEKEE (reference sequence). The CDR3 totals 15 residues. The CDR3 spells CASSFRDTPYNEQFF. For the CDR3, the DNA is TGTGCCAGCAGCTTCCGGGACACACCCTACAATGAGCAGTTCTTC.

This clone occurred many times. The gene calls are TRBV7-9 and TRBJ2-5; D is unresolved. The germline V and J ends were trimmed by 3 bases and 5 bases, with 13 bases remaining between them. The CDR3 covers 14 residues. Per germline, CDR1 SEHNR and CDR2 FQNEAQ (reference sequence). The CDR3 nucleotides read TGTGCCAGCAGCTTGGGCCCCGGCCAGGAGACCCAGTACTTC. The encoded protein is CASSLGPGQETQYF.

The rearrangement uses TRBV20-1 and TRBJ2-2; D ambiguous. CDR1 is DFQATT and CDR2 is SNEGSKA in the germline V gene (reference sequence). CDR3 length: 9 amino acids. The CDR3 loop is CRSKGELFF. The CDR3 DNA follows: TGCAGAAGCAAGGGGGAGCTGTTTTTT.

Here the CDR3 reads CASSDLQGNYEQYF. In nucleotides, the CDR3 is TGTGCCAGCAGCGACTTACAGGGGAACTACGAGCAGTACTTC. The chain has TRBV13 and TRBJ2-7, with 7 bases that match TRBD1. This CDR3 has 14 residues. J lost 3 bases, V lost 5 bases, and 7 bases had no gene match. CDR1 and CDR2 from the germline V gene are PRHDT and FYEKMQ (reference sequence).

The V call is TRBV5-1, the J call TRBJ1-2; D possibly corresponds to TRBD1 (6 bases). The germline V gene has CDR1 SGHRS and CDR2 YFSETQ. V dropped 0 bases and J dropped 7 bases, with 16 bases sitting between them. This CDR3 region has 15 residues. Here the CDR3 reads CASSLGFEQGSGYTF. In nucleotides, the CDR3 is TGCGCCAGCAGCTTGGGCTTCGAACAGGGTAGTGGCTACACCTTC.

Of note for this clone: The junction departs from the called germline gene at one end, perhaps through a read error. This sequence joins TRBV5-1 and TRBJ1-2; D is undetermined. In germline, CDR1 is SGHRS, CDR2 YFSETQ. There are 13 residues in the CDR3. For the CDR3, the DNA is TGCGCCAGCAGCTTGGAAGGAGGCGGTGCCACGGGATTT. This encodes CASSLEGGGATGF. Complete variable domain (other parts from reference TRBV5-1 and TRBJ1-2): KAGVTQTPRYLIKTRGQQVTLSCSPISGHRSVSWYQQTPGQGLQFLFEYFSETQRNKGNFPGRFSGRQFSNSRSEMNVSTLELGDSALYLCASSLEGGGATGFGSGTRLTVV.

The chain employs TRBV12-3 or TRBV12-4 and TRBJ2-3; D remains unclear. The CDR3 covers 11 residues. V was shortened by 5 bases and J by 3 bases, with 3 bases between the two germline ends. DNA for the CDR3: TGTGCCAGCAGTCAGACAGATACGCAGTATTTT. It yields the protein CASSQTDTQYF.

The V and J genes are TRBV15 and TRBJ1-4; TRBD1 matches at 9 bases. Germline V lookup: CDR1 LNHNV, CDR2 YYDKDF (reference sequence). The CDR3 length is 16 residues. V gave up 0 bases and J gave up 5 bases; unmatched junction bases: 4. CDR3 DNA sequence: TGTGCCACCAGCAGAGATCCTGGGACAGGGAATGAAAAACTGTTTTTT. Protein: CATSRDPGTGNEKLFF.

This chain joins TRBV25-1 and TRBJ2-6; D unresolved. Germline CDR1 reads MGHDK; CDR2 reads SYGVNS. CDR3 length: 12 residues. V was shortened by 8 bases and J by 4 bases, with 6 bases between the two germline ends. The CDR3 loop is CASRSGANVLTF. The CDR3 nucleotides are TGTGCCAGCCGGTCGGGGGCCAACGTCCTGACTTTC.

By sample share, this clone is hyperexpanded. This chain joins TRBV7-2 and TRBJ1-5, with D maybe TRBD1 (6 bases). Trimming took off 3 bases at V and 4 bases at J, with 13 bases between the two ends. CDR1 is SGHTA and CDR2 is FQGNSA in the germline V gene. The CDR3 is made up of 15 amino acids. Here the CDR3 reads CASSFTIGTNQPQHF. In nucleotides, the CDR3 is TGTGCCAGCAGCTTTACAATCGGGACAAATCAGCCCCAGCATTTT.